This T cell receptor beta chain was sequenced during a study of cytomegalovirus exposure and HLA in healthy donors. Researchers ran the PCR with 60 Vbeta and 13 Jbeta primers. Generated by immunoSEQ multiplex PCR, the TCRdb table keeps only in-frame clones and is missing some. The sample includes some 180,000 clones, around 80% of them seen just once. The source material was PBMCs. This sequence was found in a man aged 18-30 years in good health and CMV-seronegative.

CDR3 loop: CAGSRDSSTDTQYF. The CDR3 DNA reads TGTGCCGGGAGCCGGGACAGTTCCACAGATACGCAGTATTTT. V and J are TRBV2 and TRBJ2-3; 7 bases align to TRBD1. V trimming: 11 bases; J trimming: 2 bases; junction bases outside the gene matches: 10. Germline V gene lookup returns CDR1 SNHLY and CDR2 FYNNEI. The CDR3 runs to 14 residues. The variable domain in full, completed from reference TRBV2 and TRBJ2-3, reads EPEVTQTPSHQVTQMGQEVILRCVPISNHLYFYWYRQILGQKVEFLVSFYNNEISEKSEIFDDQFSVERPDGSNFTLKIRSTKLEDSAMYFCAGSRDSSTDTQYFGPGTRLTVL.